The entry below describes one T cell receptor beta chain. This sample's treatment: 15 to 20 received Ad26.COV2.S at low or high dose, single or two shots; about five received placebo; per-sample allocation not given. Sampling was performed 63 days after the first vaccine or placebo injection. The data derive from a study of Ad26.COV2.S vaccination and SARS-CoV-2 variants. The CDR3 consists of 15 residues. Per germline, CDR1 LGHNA and CDR2 YSLEER. V was pared by 0 bases and J by 7 bases, with 5 bases of the junction left unmatched. The repertoire was sequenced with immunoSEQ multiplex PCR; TCRdb's copy has only in-frame clones and lacks some. The sample lists 200,000 to 300,000 clones, more than 75% seen once, with approximately 11% in the top ten.

The genes are TRBV4-3 and TRBJ2-7, with TRBD2 matching over 11 bases. The sequencing here drew on peripheral blood, taken in a trial of Ad26.COV2.S vaccine versus placebo. The sequence was obtained from a person aged 18-65 years who received the Ad26.COV2.S COVID-19 vaccine or a placebo. The CDR3 DNA sequence: TGCGCCAGCAGCCAAGACTTAGCGGGGGGGCGAGAGCAGTACTTC. This gives the protein CASSQDLAGGREQYF.